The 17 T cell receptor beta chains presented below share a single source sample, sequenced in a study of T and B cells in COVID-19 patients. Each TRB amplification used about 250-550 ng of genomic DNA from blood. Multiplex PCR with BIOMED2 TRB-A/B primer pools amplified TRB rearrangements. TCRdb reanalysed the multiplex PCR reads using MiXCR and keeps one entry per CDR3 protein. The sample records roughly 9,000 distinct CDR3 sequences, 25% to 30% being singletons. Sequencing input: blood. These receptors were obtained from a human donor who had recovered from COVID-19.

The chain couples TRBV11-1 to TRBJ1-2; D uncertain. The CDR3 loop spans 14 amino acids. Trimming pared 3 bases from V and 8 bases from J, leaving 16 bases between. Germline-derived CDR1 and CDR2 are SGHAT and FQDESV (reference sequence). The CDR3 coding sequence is TGTGCCAGCAGCTTTGTGGGAGGCTCCGAGGGCTACACCTTC. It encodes CASSFVGGSEGYTF.

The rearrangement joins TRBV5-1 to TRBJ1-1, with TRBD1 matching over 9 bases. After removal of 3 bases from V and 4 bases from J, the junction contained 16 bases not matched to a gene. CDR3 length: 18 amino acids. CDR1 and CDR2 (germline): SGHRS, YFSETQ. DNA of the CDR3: TGCGCCAGCAGCTATACCGGGACAGGGTCCCAGCTCGGCACTGAAGCTTTCTTT. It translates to CASSYTGTGSQLGTEAFF.

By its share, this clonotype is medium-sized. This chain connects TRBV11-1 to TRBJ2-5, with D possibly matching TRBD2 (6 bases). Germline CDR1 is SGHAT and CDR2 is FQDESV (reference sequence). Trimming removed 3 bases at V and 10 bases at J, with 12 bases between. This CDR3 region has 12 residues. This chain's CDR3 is CASSLEGEGQYF. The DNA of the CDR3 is TGTGCCAGCAGCTTGGAGGGTGAGGGCCAGTACTTC. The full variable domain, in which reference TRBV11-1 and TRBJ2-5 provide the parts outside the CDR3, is EAEVAQSPRYKITEKSQAVAFWCDPISGHATLYWYRQILGQGPELLVQFQDESVVDDSQLPKDRFSAERLKGVDSTLKIQPAELGDSAMYLCASSLEGEGQYFGPGTRLLVL.

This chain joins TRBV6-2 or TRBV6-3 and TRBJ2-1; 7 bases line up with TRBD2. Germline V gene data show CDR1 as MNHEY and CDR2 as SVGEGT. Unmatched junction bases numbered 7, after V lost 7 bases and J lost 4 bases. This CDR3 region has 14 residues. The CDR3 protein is CASKAGEIYNEQFF. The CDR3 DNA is TGTGCCAGCAAGGCGGGAGAGATATACAATGAGCAGTTCTTC.

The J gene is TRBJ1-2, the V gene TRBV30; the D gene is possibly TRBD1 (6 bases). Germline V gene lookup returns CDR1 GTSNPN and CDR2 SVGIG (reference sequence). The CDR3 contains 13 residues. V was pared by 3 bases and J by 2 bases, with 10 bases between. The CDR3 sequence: CAWSRTANYGYTF. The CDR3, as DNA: TGTGCCTGGAGCCGGACAGCGAACTATGGCTACACCTTC.

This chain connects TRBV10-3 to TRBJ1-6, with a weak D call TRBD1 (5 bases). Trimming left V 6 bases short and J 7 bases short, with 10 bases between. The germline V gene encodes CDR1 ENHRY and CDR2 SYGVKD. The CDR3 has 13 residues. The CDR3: CAIRGGGNSPLHF. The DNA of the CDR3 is TGTGCCATCAGGGGGGGTGGCAATTCACCCCTCCACTTT.

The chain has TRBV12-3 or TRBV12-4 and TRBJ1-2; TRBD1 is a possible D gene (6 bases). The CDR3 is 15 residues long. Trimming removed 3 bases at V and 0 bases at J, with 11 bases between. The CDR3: CASSFAPGANYGYTF. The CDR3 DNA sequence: TGTGCCAGCAGTTTCGCCCCAGGGGCTAACTATGGCTACACCTTC.

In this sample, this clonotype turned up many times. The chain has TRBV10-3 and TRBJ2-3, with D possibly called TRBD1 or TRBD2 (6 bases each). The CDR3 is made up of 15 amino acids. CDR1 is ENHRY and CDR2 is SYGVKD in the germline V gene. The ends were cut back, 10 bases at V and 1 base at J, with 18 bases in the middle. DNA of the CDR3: TGTGCCACCACCCCGGGAGCAGGGGGCACAGATACGCAGTATTTT. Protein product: CATTPGAGGTDTQYF.

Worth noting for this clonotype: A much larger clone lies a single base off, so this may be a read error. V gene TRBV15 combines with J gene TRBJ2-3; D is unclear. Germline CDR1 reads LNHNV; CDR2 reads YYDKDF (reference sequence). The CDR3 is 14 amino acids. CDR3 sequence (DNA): TGTTCCACCAGCAGTTCGGGCTCCACAGATACGCAGTATTTT. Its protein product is CSTSSSGSTDTQYF.

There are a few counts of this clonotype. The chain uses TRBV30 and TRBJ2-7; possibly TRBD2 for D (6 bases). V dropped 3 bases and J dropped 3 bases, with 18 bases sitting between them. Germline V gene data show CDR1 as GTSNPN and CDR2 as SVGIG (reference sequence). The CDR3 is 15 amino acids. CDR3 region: CAWRPSLNSGYEQYF. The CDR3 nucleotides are TGTGCCTGGAGACCCTCTTTGAATAGCGGCTACGAGCAGTACTTC.

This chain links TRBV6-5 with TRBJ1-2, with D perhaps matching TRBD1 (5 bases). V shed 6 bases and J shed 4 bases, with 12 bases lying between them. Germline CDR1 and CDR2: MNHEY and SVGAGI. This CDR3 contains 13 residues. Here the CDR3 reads CASSAQVLYGYTF. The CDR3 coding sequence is TGTGCCAGCAGCGCACAGGTTCTCTATGGCTACACCTTC.

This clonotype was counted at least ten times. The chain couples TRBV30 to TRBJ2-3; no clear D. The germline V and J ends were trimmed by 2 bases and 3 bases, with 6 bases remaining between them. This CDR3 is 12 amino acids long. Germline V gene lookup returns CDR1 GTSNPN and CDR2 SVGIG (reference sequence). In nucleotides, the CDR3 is TGTGCCTGGAGTCCCCAGACAGATACGCAGTATTTT. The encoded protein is CAWSPQTDTQYF.

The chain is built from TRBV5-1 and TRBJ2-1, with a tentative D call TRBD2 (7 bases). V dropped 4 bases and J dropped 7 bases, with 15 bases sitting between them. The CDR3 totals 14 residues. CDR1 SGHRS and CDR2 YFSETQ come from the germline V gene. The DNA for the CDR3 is TGCGCCAGCAGCGGGGGGGCCGGTTTGAATGAGCAGTTCTTC. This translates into CASSGGAGLNEQFF.

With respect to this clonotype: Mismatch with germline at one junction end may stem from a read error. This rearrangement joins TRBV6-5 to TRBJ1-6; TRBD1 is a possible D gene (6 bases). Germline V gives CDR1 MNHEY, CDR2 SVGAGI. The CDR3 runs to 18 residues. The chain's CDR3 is CATSVLTGRRTYNSPLHF. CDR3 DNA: TGTGCCACCAGTGTTCTGACAGGTCGGAGGACCTATAATTCACCCCTCCACTTT.

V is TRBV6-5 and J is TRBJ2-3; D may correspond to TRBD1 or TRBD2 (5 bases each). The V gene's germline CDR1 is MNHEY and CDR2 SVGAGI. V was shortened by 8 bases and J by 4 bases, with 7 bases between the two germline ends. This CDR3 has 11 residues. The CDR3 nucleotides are TGTGCCAGCGGGGGTTCAGATACGCAGTATTTT. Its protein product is CASGGSDTQYF.

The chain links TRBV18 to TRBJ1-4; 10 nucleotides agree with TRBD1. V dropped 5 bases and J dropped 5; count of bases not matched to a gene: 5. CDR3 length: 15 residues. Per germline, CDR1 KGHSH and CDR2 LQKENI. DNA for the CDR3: TGTGCCAGCTCAGTCGACAGGGGGCTAAATGAAAAACTGTTTTTT. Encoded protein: CASSVDRGLNEKLFF.

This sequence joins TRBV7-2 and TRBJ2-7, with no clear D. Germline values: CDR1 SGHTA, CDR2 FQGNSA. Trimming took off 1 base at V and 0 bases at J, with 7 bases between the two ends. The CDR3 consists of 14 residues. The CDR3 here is CASSLGGVSYEQYF. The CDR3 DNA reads TGTGCCAGCAGCTTAGGGGGTGTCTCCTACGAGCAGTACTTC.